The 25 T cell receptor beta chains listed next were all sequenced from one sample in a study of blood T cells in healthy people across ages. A second PCR, run for about 6 to 11 cycles, used a sample-barcoded 5' primer plus a J-beta primer mix. From the 5' RACE reads, TCRdb called clonotypes with MiXCR, one entry per CDR3 protein. Among roughly 700,000 distinct CDR3 sequences listed, approximately 25% were seen once. Another study also made use of these data, one on T cells of mothers and their children.

The sample taken for sequencing was blood. The receptors shown here come from a boy aged 5 to 17 in good health.

This chain connects TRBV7-9 to TRBJ1-1, with 8 bases aligning to TRBD1. Unmatched junction bases numbered 9, after V lost 1 base and J lost 5 bases. Germline V gene sequence: CDR1 SEHNR, CDR2 FQNEAQ (reference sequence). The CDR3 is 16 residues long. CDR3 DNA sequence: TGTGCCAGCAGCTTAGTCCCGACAGGGGCGGGAACTGAAGCTTTCTTT. Protein: CASSLVPTGAGTEAFF.

A few counts support this clonotype. This sequence joins TRBV20-1 and TRBJ2-5; TRBD1 might be the D (5 bases). The CDR3 consists of 14 residues. V lost 1 base and J 5 bases, leaving 14 bases between the germline ends. Germline CDR1 reads DFQATT; CDR2 reads SNEGSKA (reference sequence). This chain's CDR3 is CSARVQKKGETQYF. CDR3 DNA: TGCAGTGCTAGAGTCCAGAAAAAGGGGGAGACCCAGTACTTC.

This clonotype was counted only a few times. The chain links TRBV20-1 to TRBJ1-5; the match to TRBD1 covers 8 bases. CDR3 length: 16 amino acids. J lost 0 bases, V lost 4 bases, and 8 bases had no gene match. Germline CDR1 is DFQATT and CDR2 is SNEGSKA (reference sequence). This CDR3 is CSAIGQGQYSNQPQHF. CDR3 nucleotide sequence: TGCAGTGCTATAGGACAGGGACAGTATAGCAATCAGCCCCAGCATTTT.

The chain uses TRBV12-3 or TRBV12-4 and TRBJ2-7, with 9 bases lining up with TRBD1. This CDR3 spans 14 amino acids. V shed 5 bases, J shed 9 bases, and the junction held 11 bases outside the gene matches. CDR3 loop: CASSTTGQGSGQYF. The CDR3 coding sequence is TGTGCCAGCAGTACAACAGGACAGGGGTCCGGGCAGTACTTC.

The chain couples TRBV9 to TRBJ1-2, with unresolved D. There are 13 residues in the CDR3. Germline assignment: CDR1 SGDLS and CDR2 YYNGEE. Trimming stripped 1 base from V and 3 bases from J, with 7 bases between. Here the CDR3 reads CASSVWSDYGYTF. The CDR3 DNA reads as TGTGCCAGCAGCGTATGGTCAGACTATGGCTACACCTTC.

This clonotype occurred a few times. This chain uses TRBV7-9 with TRBJ2-5; 8 nucleotides line up with TRBD1. The J segment lost 4 bases and the V segment lost 1 base, leaving 5 bases of the junction unmatched. The CDR3 has 15 amino acids. Germline lookup yields CDR1 SEHNR and CDR2 FQNEAQ (reference sequence). The DNA for the CDR3 is TGTGCCAGCAGCTTAGTTGGCAGGGGGCCAGAGACCCAGTACTTC. Translating gives CASSLVGRGPETQYF.

A word on this clonotype: Germline is not matched at one junction end, which may reflect a read error. The chain carries TRBV27 and TRBJ2-1; unclear D gene. CDR1 is MNHEY and CDR2 is SMNVEV in the germline V gene (reference sequence). The CDR3 totals 15 residues. CDR3 region: CASSLSQSLYNEQFF. The CDR3 nucleotides are TGTGCCAGCAGTTTATCCCAATCCCTATACAACGAGCAGTTCTTC.

CDR3 DNA sequence: TGTGCCAACGGGGGACTAGCGGGGAACCAAGAGACCCAGTACTTC. Amino acids: CANGGLAGNQETQYF. The chain recombines TRBV2 with TRBJ2-5; TRBD2 aligns across 13 bases. CDR1 SNHLY and CDR2 FYNNEI come from the germline V gene. The CDR3 length is 15 residues. Losses at the gene ends were 10 bases for V and 0 bases for J; bases not matched to a gene: 5.

This clonotype turned up a few times. CDR3 nucleotide sequence: TGCGCCAGCAGCCACCCTGCCTCCGAGATTGGGTTTCACGGAAATGAGCAGTTCTTC. Its translation: CASSHPASEIGFHGNEQFF. This sequence joins TRBV4-1 and TRBJ2-5, with D unresolved. Gene TRBJ2-1 matches the end of the DNA better, so the J call may be wrong. Germline CDR1 is MGHRA and CDR2 is YSYEKL. The CDR3 has 19 amino acids.

V and J are TRBV5-4 and TRBJ2-3; TRBD1 or TRBD2 may be the D gene (7 bases each). The V and J ends lost 4 bases and 2 bases respectively, with 17 bases between them. Germline CDR1 and CDR2: SGHNT and YYREEE (reference sequence). This CDR3 is 16 amino acids long. This CDR3 reads CASSNHQGGFTDTQYF. Here the CDR3 DNA reads TGTGCCAGCAGCAATCATCAGGGGGGGTTCACAGATACGCAGTATTTT.

This clonotype was detected only a few times. The V gene is TRBV29-1, the J gene TRBJ2-5; 8 bases align to TRBD2. Near its end, the DNA agrees better with TRBJ2-1, so the J call may be wrong. The CDR3 has 16 residues. The germline gives CDR1 SQVTM, CDR2 ANQGSEA. The CDR3 region has the DNA TGCAGCGTTGAAGATCACCCAGCGGGAGCGTACAATGAGCAGTTCTTC. Protein product: CSVEDHPAGAYNEQFF.

This chain connects TRBV28 to TRBJ1-5; D not resolved. Trimming removed 1 base at V and 1 base at J, with 11 bases between. There are 16 residues in the CDR3. Per the germline V gene, CDR1 is MDHEN and CDR2 is SYDVKM. CDR3: CASSLLARLSNQPQHF. The CDR3 DNA sequence: TGTGCCAGCAGTTTATTAGCGCGGTTAAGCAATCAGCCCCAGCATTTT.

This clonotype appeared many times. V and J are TRBV27 and TRBJ2-1; 9 bases align to TRBD2. CDR3 size: 15 residues. Germline CDR1 reads MNHEY; CDR2 reads SMNVEV (reference sequence). The trim removed 5 bases at V and 8 bases at J, leaving 10 bases unmatched. CDR3: CASSDPGLAVHEQFF. Here the CDR3 DNA reads TGTGCCAGCAGTGATCCGGGACTAGCTGTGCATGAGCAGTTCTTC.

A few counts support this clonotype. This sequence joins TRBV5-6 and TRBJ2-5, with 10 bases aligning to TRBD2. The CDR3 loop spans 19 amino acids. Losses at the gene ends were 3 bases for V and 5 bases for J; bases not matched to a gene: 19. The germline V gene encodes CDR1 SGHDT and CDR2 YYEEEE. The DNA of the CDR3 is TGTGCCAGCAGCTCATTACTAGCGGGAATCGGTCGAGGGGCTGAGACCCAGTACTTC. Translation: CASSSLLAGIGRGAETQYF. Full variable domain (remainder filled in from reference TRBV5-6 and TRBJ2-5): DAGVTQSPTHLIKTRGQQVTLRCSPKSGHDTVSWYQQALGQGPQFIFQYYEEEERQRGNFPDRFSGHQFPNYSSELNVNALLLGDSALYLCASSSLLAGIGRGAETQYFGPGTRLLVL.

This chain uses TRBV6-1 with TRBJ2-5; D unresolved. Trimming removed 6 bases from V and 1 base from J, with 9 bases in between. Germline lookup yields CDR1 MNHNS and CDR2 SASEGT. There are 13 residues in the CDR3. The CDR3 spells CASSGSLQETQYF. The CDR3 DNA follows: TGTGCCAGCAGCGGCTCTCTCCAAGAGACCCAGTACTTC.

The chain carries TRBV4-2 and TRBJ2-1; 8 bases map to TRBD2. Germline CDR1 reads LGHNA; CDR2 reads YNFKEQ. The CDR3 is 15 amino acids. J lost 15 bases, V lost 1 base, and 14 bases had no gene match. The CDR3 sequence: CASSQADPLAVATFF. For the CDR3, the DNA is TGTGCCAGCAGCCAAGCGGACCCACTAGCGGTGGCAACGTTCTTC.

The sample holds a few counts of this clonotype. The gene calls are TRBV6-6 and TRBJ1-2, with a possible D match to TRBD1 (5 bases). From germline, CDR1 is MNHNY and CDR2 SVGAGI (reference sequence). The ends were cut back, 6 bases at V and 2 bases at J, with 19 bases in the middle. This CDR3 is built from 16 residues. The CDR3 is CASSTWDPSANYGYTF. DNA of the CDR3: TGTGCCAGCAGCACTTGGGACCCCTCTGCGAACTATGGCTACACCTTC.

This clonotype turned up a few times. Lacking the conserved final phenylalanine or tryptophan, this CDR3 likely reflects a read error. The chain joins TRBV29-1 to TRBJ2-5; possibly TRBD2 for D (5 bases). The DNA matches TRBJ2-1 better at its end, which makes the J call doubtful. CDR3 length: 15 amino acids. Germline loops: CDR1 SQVTM, CDR2 ANQGSEA. DNA for the CDR3: TGCAGCGTCGAAAGTACGAGCGGAGGAGACAATGAGCAGTTCCTC. Translation: CSVESTSGGDNEQFL.

The chain uses TRBV12-3 or TRBV12-4 and TRBJ2-7, with D tentatively TRBD2 (7 bases). V lost 3 bases and J 6 bases, leaving 12 bases between the germline ends. The CDR3 has 13 residues. The CDR3 sequence: CASSFGGTFEQYF. The DNA of the CDR3 is TGTGCCAGCAGTTTCGGGGGGACATTCGAGCAGTACTTC.

This clonotype was picked up a small number of times. This rearrangement joins TRBV29-1 to TRBJ2-5; 8 bases map to TRBD1. V lost 4 bases, J lost 5 bases, and 9 bases stayed unmatched. Germline assignment: CDR1 SQVTM and CDR2 ANQGSEA. The CDR3 is 14 residues long. CDR3 bases: TGCAGCGTTGCTTTCAGGGGGCACGGGGAGACCCAGTACTTC. As protein: CSVAFRGHGETQYF. Full variable domain (outside the CDR3, taken from reference TRBV29-1 and TRBJ2-5): SAVISQKPSRDICQRGTSLTIQCQVDSQVTMMFWYRQQPGQSLTLIATANQGSEATYESGFVIDKFPISRPNLTFSTLTVSNMSPEDSSIYLCSVAFRGHGETQYFGPGTRLLVL.

The CDR3 DNA follows: TGTGCCAGCTGCAGCCAGCCAAACACTGAAGCTTTCTTT. This codes for CASCSQPNTEAFF. V usage is TRBV28 and J usage is TRBJ1-1; D not resolved. Deletions cut 8 bases from V and 2 bases from J, with 12 bases between. Germline V lookup: CDR1 MDHEN, CDR2 SYDVKM. The CDR3 spans 13 residues.

The V call is TRBV5-1, the J call TRBJ2-5; the D is unclear. Germline-derived CDR1 and CDR2 are SGHRS and YFSETQ. The CDR3 loop spans 14 amino acids. V was pared by 2 bases and J by 2 bases, with 10 bases between. CDR3 protein: CASSFKATQETQYF. CDR3 DNA: TGCGCCAGCAGCTTTAAGGCTACTCAAGAGACCCAGTACTTC. The full variable domain, in which reference TRBV5-1 and TRBJ2-5 provide the parts outside the CDR3, is KAGVTQTPRYLIKTRGQQVTLSCSPISGHRSVSWYQQTPGQGLQFLFEYFSETQRNKGNFPGRFSGRQFSNSRSEMNVSTLELGDSALYLCASSFKATQETQYFGPGTRLLVL.

In its sample, this clonotype was seen many times. This rearrangement joins TRBV5-1 to TRBJ1-2; D is uncertain. CDR1 is SGHRS and CDR2 is YFSETQ in the germline V gene. This CDR3 region has 12 residues. Trimming removed 0 bases at V and 8 bases at J, with 8 bases between. As DNA, the CDR3 is TGCGCCAGCAGCTTGGATGGGTTAGGCTACACCTTC. Amino acid sequence: CASSLDGLGYTF.

This clonotype has a handful of counts. The chain is built from TRBV12-3 or TRBV12-4 and TRBJ2-5; D possibly corresponds to TRBD2 (5 bases). The tail of the sequence fits TRBJ2-1 better, so the J call may be wrong. The CDR3 is made up of 15 amino acids. The CDR3: CASSPRGLGHNEQFF. CDR3 DNA sequence: TGTGCCAGCAGTCCCCGAGGGCTAGGCCACAATGAGCAGTTCTTC.

This clonotype was seen more than once but under ten times. This rearrangement joins TRBV28 to TRBJ2-7; D is undetermined. This CDR3 contains 12 residues. V was shortened by 1 base and J by 5 bases, with 6 bases between the two germline ends. Germline V lookup: CDR1 MDHEN, CDR2 SYDVKM. CDR3 in DNA: TGTGCCAGCAGTTTATCAAGCCACGAGCAGTACTTC. It is translated as CASSLSSHEQYF. Full variable domain (rest looked up from reference TRBV28 and TRBJ2-7): DVKVTQSSRYLVKRTGEKVFLECVQDMDHENMFWYRQDPGLGLRLIYFSYDVKMKEKGDIPEGYSVSREKKERFSLILESASTNQTSMYLCASSLSSHEQYFGPGTRLTVT.